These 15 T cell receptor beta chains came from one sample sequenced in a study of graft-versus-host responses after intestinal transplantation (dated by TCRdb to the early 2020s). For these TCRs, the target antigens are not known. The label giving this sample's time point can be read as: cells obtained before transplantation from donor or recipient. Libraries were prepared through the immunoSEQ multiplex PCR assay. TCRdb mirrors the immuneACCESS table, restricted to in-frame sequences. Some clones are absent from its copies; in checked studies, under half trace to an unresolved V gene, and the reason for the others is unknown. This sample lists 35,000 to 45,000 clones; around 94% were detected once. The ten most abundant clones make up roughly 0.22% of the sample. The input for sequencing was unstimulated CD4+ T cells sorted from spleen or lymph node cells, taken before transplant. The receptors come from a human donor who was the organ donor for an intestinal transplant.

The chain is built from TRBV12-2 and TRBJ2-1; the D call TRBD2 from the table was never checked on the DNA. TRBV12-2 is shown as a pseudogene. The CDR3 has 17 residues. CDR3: CASRLSSIAGNRNEQFF. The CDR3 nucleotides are TGTGCAAGTCGCTTAAGTAGTATAGCGGGGAATCGTAATGAGCAGTTCTTC.

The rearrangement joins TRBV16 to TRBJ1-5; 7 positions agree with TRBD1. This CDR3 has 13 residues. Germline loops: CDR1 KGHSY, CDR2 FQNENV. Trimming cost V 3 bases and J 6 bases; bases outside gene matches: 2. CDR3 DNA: TGTGCCAGCAGCCACCGACAGGGTCAGCCCCAGCATTTT. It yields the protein CASSHRQGQPQHF.

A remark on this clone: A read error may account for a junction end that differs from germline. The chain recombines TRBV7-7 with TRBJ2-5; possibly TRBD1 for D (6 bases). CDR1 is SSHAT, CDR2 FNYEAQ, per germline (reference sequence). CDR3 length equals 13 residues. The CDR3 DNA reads TGTGCTAGCAGCTCTCAGGGGTGGGAGACCCAGTACTTC. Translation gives CASSSQGWETQYF.

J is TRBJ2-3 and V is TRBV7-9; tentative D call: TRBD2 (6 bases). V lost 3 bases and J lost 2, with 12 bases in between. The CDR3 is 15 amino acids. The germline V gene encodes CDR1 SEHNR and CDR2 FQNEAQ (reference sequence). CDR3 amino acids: CASSFLAGTTDTQYF. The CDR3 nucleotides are TGTGCCAGCAGCTTCTTGGCGGGGACCACAGATACGCAGTATTTT.

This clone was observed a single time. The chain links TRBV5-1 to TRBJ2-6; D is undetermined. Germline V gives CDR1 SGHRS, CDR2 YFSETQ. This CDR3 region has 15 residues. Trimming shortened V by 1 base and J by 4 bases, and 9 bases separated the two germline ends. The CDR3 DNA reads TGCGCCAGCAGCTTGATCTGGACGGGGGCCAACGTCCTGACTTTC. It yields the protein CASSLIWTGANVLTF.

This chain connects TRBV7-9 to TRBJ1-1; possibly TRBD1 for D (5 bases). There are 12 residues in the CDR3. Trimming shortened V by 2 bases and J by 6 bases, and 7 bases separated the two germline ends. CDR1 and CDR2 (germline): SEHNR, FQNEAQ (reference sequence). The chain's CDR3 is CASSLLGAEAFF. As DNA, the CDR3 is TGTGCCAGCAGCTTACTGGGGGCTGAAGCTTTCTTT.

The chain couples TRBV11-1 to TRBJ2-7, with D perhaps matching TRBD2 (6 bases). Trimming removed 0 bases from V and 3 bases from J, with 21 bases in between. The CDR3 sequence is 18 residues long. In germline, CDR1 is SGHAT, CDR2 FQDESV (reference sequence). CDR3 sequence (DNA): TGTGCCAGCAGCTTAGCCCGATTGGAGGGGCGATTGCGCTACGAGCAGTACTTC. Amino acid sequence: CASSLARLEGRLRYEQYF.

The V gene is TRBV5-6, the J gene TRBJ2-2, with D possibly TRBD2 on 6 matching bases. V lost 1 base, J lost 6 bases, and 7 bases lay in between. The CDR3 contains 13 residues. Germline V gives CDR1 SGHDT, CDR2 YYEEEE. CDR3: CASSLRGSGELFF. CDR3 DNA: TGTGCCAGCAGCTTGCGGGGGTCCGGGGAGCTGTTTTTT. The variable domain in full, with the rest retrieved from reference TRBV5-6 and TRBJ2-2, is DAGVTQSPTHLIKTRGQQVTLRCSPKSGHDTVSWYQQALGQGPQFIFQYYEEEERQRGNFPDRFSGHQFPNYSSELNVNALLLGDSALYLCASSLRGSGELFFGEGSRLTVL.

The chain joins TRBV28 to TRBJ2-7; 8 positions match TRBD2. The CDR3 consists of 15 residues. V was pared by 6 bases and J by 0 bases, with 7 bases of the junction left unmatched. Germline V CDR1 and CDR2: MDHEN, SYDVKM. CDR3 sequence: CASRGSSGGSYEQYF. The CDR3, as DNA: TGTGCCAGCAGGGGGTCAAGCGGGGGCTCCTACGAGCAGTACTTC.

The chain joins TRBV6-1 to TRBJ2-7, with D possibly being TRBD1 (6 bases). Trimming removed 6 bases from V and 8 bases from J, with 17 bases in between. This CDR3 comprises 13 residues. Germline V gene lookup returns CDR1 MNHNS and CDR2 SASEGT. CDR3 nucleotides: TGTGCCAGCAGCGAGATCTACAGGGATCAGCAGTACTTC. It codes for CASSEIYRDQQYF.

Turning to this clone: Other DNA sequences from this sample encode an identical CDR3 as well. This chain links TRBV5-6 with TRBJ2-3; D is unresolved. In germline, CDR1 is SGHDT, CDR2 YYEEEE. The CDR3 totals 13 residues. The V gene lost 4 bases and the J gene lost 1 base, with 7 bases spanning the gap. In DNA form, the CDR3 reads TGTGCCAGCAGCCTAAAGGGCACAGATACGCAGTATTTT. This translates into CASSLKGTDTQYF.

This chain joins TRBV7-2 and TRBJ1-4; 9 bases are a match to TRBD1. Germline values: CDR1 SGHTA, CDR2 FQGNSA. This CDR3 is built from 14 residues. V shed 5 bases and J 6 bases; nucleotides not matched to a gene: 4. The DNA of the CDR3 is TGTGCCAGCAGCCCACAGGGGGCGCATGAAAAACTGTTTTTT. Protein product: CASSPQGAHEKLFF.

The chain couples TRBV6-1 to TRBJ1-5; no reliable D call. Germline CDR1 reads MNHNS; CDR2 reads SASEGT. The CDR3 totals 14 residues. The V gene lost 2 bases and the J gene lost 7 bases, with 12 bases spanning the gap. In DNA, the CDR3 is TGTGCCAGCAGTGAATCCTCCGGCGCCCAGCCCCAGCATTTT. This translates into CASSESSGAQPQHF.

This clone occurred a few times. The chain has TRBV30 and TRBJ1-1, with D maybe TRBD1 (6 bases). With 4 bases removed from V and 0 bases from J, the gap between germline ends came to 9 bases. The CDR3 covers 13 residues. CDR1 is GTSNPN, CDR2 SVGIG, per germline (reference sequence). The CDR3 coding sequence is TGTGCCTGGACTCGGACAGTGAACACTGAAGCTTTCTTT. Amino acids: CAWTRTVNTEAFF.

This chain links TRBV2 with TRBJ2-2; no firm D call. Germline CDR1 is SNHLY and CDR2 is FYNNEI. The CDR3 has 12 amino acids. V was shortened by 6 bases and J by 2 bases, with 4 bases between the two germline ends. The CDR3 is CASRPNTGELFF. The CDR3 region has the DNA TGTGCCAGCAGGCCTAACACCGGGGAGCTGTTTTTT.